This T cell receptor (beta chain) was sequenced during a study of blood T cell repertoires in COVID-19. Background on the study: Donors in the United States, Italy and Spain gave samples during acute or convalescent COVID-19. From T cells, B-cell-depleted T cells, or PBMCs came the material, which was cDNA or gDNA.

Germline V CDR1 and CDR2: MNHEY, SVGAGI. There are 15 residues in the CDR3. V lost 8 bases and J 8 bases, leaving 24 bases between the germline ends. Authors' methods: Reference gene primer amplification yielded estimated nucleated cell counts. TCRdb's table, derived via immunoSEQ multiplex PCR, lists solely in-frame clones and lacks some. V, J and clone size were drawn from that table, and D and trimming were deduced from the DNA. The table includes roughly 30,000 clones, roughly 79% detected once. Sequencing input: peripheral blood. This sequence joins TRBV6-5 and TRBJ1-1; D gene unclear. This sequence originates from a man in his 70s with acute or convalescent COVID-19. CDR3 DNA sequence: TGTGCCAGCGGACGGGAGAAGGGAACCACCTCAGAAGCTTTCTTT. It translates to CASGREKGTTSEAFF.